A single sample gave rise to the 9 T cell receptor beta chains below, sequenced in a study of response to subunit inactivated influenza vaccine. TCRdb re-called the RT-PCR reads with MiXCR, one entry per CDR3 protein. Among around 500,000 distinct CDR3 sequences, approximately 11% were seen once, and the ten largest hold 9.5% to 15%. Source: PBMCs from blood, taken 35 to 45 days after vaccination. These receptors were taken from a man aged 50-60 years who received an inactivated influenza vaccine.

This clonotype has ten or more counts. V and J are TRBV3-1 and TRBJ1-5; D gene ambiguous. The CDR3 contains 15 residues. Germline V lookup: CDR1 LGHDT, CDR2 YNNKEL (reference sequence). V lost 5 bases and J lost 6, with 17 bases in between. CDR3 protein: CASSSSRRGGQPQHF. The CDR3 nucleotides read TGTGCCAGCAGCTCCTCCAGACGGGGAGGTCAGCCCCAGCATTTT.

This clonotype was seen a few times. V usage is TRBV11-2 and J usage is TRBJ2-1, with D perhaps matching TRBD2 (6 bases). The V and J ends lost 8 bases and 10 bases respectively, with 24 bases between them. The germline V gene has CDR1 SGHAT and CDR2 FQNNGV. The length of the CDR3 is 15 residues. The CDR3 DNA is TGTGCCAGCGTGAGGTGGGACTCGTTACGGGACGAGCAGTTCTTC. Its translation is CASVRWDSLRDEQFF.

Many counts were recorded for this clonotype. The CDR3 protein is CASGPISGGGEQYF. CDR3 nucleotides: TGTGCCAGCGGGCCGATAAGCGGGGGAGGGGAGCAGTACTTC. The V and J genes are TRBV12-3 or TRBV12-4 and TRBJ2-7, with 8 bases fitting TRBD2. The CDR3 totals 14 residues. Trimming took 8 bases from V and 7 from J; bases not matched to a gene: 13.

A remark on this clonotype: The junction differs from germline at one of its ends, possibly a read error. This chain links TRBV7-2 with TRBJ2-7; D gene unclear. Germline V CDR1 and CDR2: SGHTA, FQGNSA. The CDR3 extends over 14 amino acids. The CDR3 sequence is CASSLGVSSYELYF. DNA for the CDR3: TGTGCCAGCAGCTTAGGGGTTAGCTCCTACGAGCTGTACTTC.

This clonotype came up a few times. The chain is built from TRBV4-3 and TRBJ1-2, with 8 nucleotides matching TRBD1. The V and J ends lost 2 bases and 5 bases, in that order; junction bases with no gene match: 7. Germline V gene sequence: CDR1 LGHNA, CDR2 YSLEER. This CDR3 region has 15 residues. As DNA, the CDR3 is TGCGCCAGCAGCCAAACAGGGGGAAAAGGGTATGGCTACACCTTC. It yields the protein CASSQTGGKGYGYTF.

This clonotype has only a few counts. In nucleotides, the CDR3 is TGTGCCAGCAGTCCCGGCGGGGGGCTCCTCCTAGGAGAGCAGTACTTC. This gives the protein CASSPGGGLLLGEQYF. V gene TRBV27 combines with J gene TRBJ2-7, with 8 bases aligning to TRBD2. The germline CDR1 and CDR2 sequences are MNHEY and SMNVEV (reference sequence). This CDR3 has 16 residues. The J segment lost 7 bases and the V segment lost 5 bases, leaving 16 bases of the junction unmatched.

The J gene is TRBJ2-1, the V gene TRBV20-1; a weak D match, TRBD2 (6 bases). Between the trimmed V and J ends, which lost 6 bases and 5 bases, there was a span of 17 bases. This CDR3 region has 14 residues. Germline CDR1 reads DFQATT; CDR2 reads SNEGSKA (reference sequence). The CDR3 loop is CSAPGRENHNEQFF. In DNA form, the CDR3 reads TGCAGTGCCCCGGGACGGGAGAACCACAATGAGCAGTTCTTC.

The J gene is TRBJ2-3, the V gene TRBV5-1; 8 bases match TRBD2. This CDR3 is built from 15 residues. Germline V gene sequence: CDR1 SGHRS, CDR2 YFSETQ. Losses at the gene ends were 4 bases for V and 4 bases for J; bases not matched to a gene: 8. The CDR3 DNA follows: TGCGCCAGCAGCCCCGGGGGGGCACTGTCAGATACGCAGTATTTT. Translation: CASSPGGALSDTQYF.

The rearrangement uses TRBV6-1 and TRBJ2-5, with D possibly being TRBD1 (8 bases). Looked up from germline, CDR1 is MNHNS and CDR2 is SASEGT. The CDR3 has 15 residues. Trimming removed 5 bases at V and 6 bases at J, with 19 bases between. The CDR3 bases are TGTGCCAGCAGTCCAGACAGGGGAGGGTTGAAGACCCAGTACTTC. This translates into CASSPDRGGLKTQYF.